This T cell receptor (beta chain) emerged from a study of blood T cell repertoires in COVID-19. Turning to the study itself: COVID-19 samples, acute and convalescent, were from the United States, Italy and Spain. From T cells, B-cell-depleted T cells, or PBMCs came the material, which was cDNA or gDNA.

In the authors' methods: Nucleated cell number was recorded as an estimate derived from reference gene primer amplification. Assay: immunoSEQ multiplex PCR; the TCRdb copy retains only in-frame clones and omits some. V and J calls and clone size are those listed in that table; D and trimming were worked out from the DNA. This table has approximately 470,000 clones, 70% to 90% appearing once. With regard to this clone: Additional DNA sequences in this sample encode the identical CDR3.

The receptor comes from a human donor in a cohort sampled during active COVID-19. What was sequenced was peripheral blood.

The chain's CDR3 is CASSYNEQFF. CDR3 in DNA: TGTGCCAGTTCTTACAATGAGCAGTTCTTC. The chain joins TRBV6-5 to TRBJ2-1; D remains unclear. The CDR3 spans 10 residues. V lost 9 bases, J lost 4 bases, and 4 bases lay in between. Germline V gives CDR1 MNHEY, CDR2 SVGAGI.